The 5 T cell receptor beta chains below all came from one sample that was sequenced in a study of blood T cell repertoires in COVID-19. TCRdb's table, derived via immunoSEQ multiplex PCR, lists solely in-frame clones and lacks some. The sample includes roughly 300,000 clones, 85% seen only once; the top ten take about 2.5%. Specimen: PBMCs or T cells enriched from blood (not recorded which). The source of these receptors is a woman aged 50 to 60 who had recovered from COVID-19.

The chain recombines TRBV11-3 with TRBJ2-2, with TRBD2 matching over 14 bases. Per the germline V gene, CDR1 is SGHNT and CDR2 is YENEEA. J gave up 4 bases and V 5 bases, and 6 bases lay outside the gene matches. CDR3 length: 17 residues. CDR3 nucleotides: TGTGCCAGCAGCCCCGGACTAGCGGGAGGTTTCACCGGGGAGCTGTTTTTT. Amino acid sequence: CASSPGLAGGFTGELFF.

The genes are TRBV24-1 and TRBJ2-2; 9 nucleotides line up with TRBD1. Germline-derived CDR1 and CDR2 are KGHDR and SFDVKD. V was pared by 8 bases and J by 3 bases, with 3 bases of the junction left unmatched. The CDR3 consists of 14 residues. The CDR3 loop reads CATKGQGDTGELFF. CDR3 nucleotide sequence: TGTGCCACCAAGGGACAGGGTGACACCGGGGAGCTGTTTTTT.

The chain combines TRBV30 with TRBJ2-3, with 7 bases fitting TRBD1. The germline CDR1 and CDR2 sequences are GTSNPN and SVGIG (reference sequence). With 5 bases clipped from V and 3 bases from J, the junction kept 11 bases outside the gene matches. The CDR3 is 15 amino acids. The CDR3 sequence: CAWATTGSRTDTQYF. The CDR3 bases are TGTGCCTGGGCTACGACAGGGAGTCGAACAGATACGCAGTATTTT.

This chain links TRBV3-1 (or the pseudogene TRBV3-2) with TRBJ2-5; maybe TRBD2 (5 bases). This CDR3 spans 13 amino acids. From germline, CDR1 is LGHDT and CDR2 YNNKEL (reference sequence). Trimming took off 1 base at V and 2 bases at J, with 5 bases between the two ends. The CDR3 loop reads CASSQGGQETQYF. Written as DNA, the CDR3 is TGTGCCAGCAGCCAAGGCGGGCAAGAGACCCAGTACTTC.

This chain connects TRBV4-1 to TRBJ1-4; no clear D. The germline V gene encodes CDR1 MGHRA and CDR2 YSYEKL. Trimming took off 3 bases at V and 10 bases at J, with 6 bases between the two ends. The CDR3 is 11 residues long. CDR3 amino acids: CASSQLRKLFF. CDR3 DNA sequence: TGCGCCAGCAGCCAGCTTAGAAAACTGTTTTTT.